Listed below are T cell receptor beta chains from one sample, sequenced in a study of blood T cell repertoires in COVID-19. Here immunoSEQ multiplex PCR was the method, and the copy in TCRdb shows in-frame clones only, minus some. This sample has around 300,000 clones, with approximately 88% found just once. Sequenced sample: peripheral blood. Receptor source: a man aged 50-60 years with acute or convalescent COVID-19. CDR3s include the opening cysteine and the closing phenylalanine or tryptophan. Fields, in order: CDR3 DNA, CDR3 protein, V gene, clone size, D gene, J gene. The D gene is left open where the match is weak. The listing skips clone size in some rows; elsewhere it reads once, few, many or a size class.

CDR3nt: TGTGCCAGCAGTTGGGGGACAGGGGGCTCGGGGCAGTACTTC
CDR3aa: CASSWGTGGSGQYF
v_gene: TRBV5-4
abundance: -
d_gene: TRBD1
j_gene: TRBJ2-7

CDR3nt: TGTGCCACCAGCTACCGGAGGGGCACGGGAGAAAAACTGTTTTTT
CDR3aa: CATSYRRGTGEKLFF
v_gene: TRBV15
abundance: -
d_gene: -
j_gene: TRBJ1-4

CDR3nt: TGTGCCAGCAGCTTGGGTAGGGAGACCGGGGAGCTGTTTTTT
CDR3aa: CASSLGRETGELFF
v_gene: TRBV5-4
abundance: -
d_gene: -
j_gene: TRBJ2-2

CDR3nt: TGCGCCAGCAGCCAAGATCTCGAGCCTACAGATACGCAGTATTTT
CDR3aa: CASSQDLEPTDTQYF
v_gene: TRBV4-1
abundance: -
d_gene: -
j_gene: TRBJ2-3

CDR3nt: TGTGCCAGCAGTTACGTCGGGGGGCAGGGGACCGGGGAGCTGTTTTTT
CDR3aa: CASSYVGGQGTGELFF
v_gene: TRBV6-5
abundance: -
d_gene: -
j_gene: TRBJ2-2

CDR3nt: TGTGCCAGCAGCCCCGGACAGCTTCATAAGGGCTACACCTTC
CDR3aa: CASSPGQLHKGYTF
v_gene: TRBV14
abundance: -
d_gene: -
j_gene: TRBJ1-2

CDR3nt: TGTGCCAGCAGCGTAGGGACAGAGAATGGCTACACCTTC
CDR3aa: CASSVGTENGYTF
v_gene: TRBV9
abundance: many
d_gene: -
j_gene: TRBJ1-2

CDR3nt: TGTGCCAGCAGCGAGAGGACAGTCTTGGACTATGGCTACACCTTC
CDR3aa: CASSERTVLDYGYTF
v_gene: TRBV9
abundance: -
d_gene: -
j_gene: TRBJ1-2

CDR3nt: TGTGCCAGCAGCTTGGACGGGTCAGGGTCGTACTCACCCCTCCACTTT
CDR3aa: CASSLDGSGSYSPLHF
v_gene: TRBV5-4
abundance: -
d_gene: -
j_gene: TRBJ1-6

CDR3nt: TGTGCCAGCAGACCCCCAGTGGGGACTGCGGGAGATACGCAGTATTTT
CDR3aa: CASRPPVGTAGDTQYF
v_gene: TRBV2
abundance: -
d_gene: -
j_gene: TRBJ2-3

CDR3nt: TGCGCCAGCAGCCCTTTAGGAGTCCCTGGGGCCAACGTCCTGACTTTC
CDR3aa: CASSPLGVPGANVLTF
v_gene: TRBV4-1
abundance: -
d_gene: -
j_gene: TRBJ2-6

CDR3nt: TGTGCCAGCAGCCCGGGGGAACGGGGCAGCATGGAGACCCAGTACTTC
CDR3aa: CASSPGERGSMETQYF
v_gene: TRBV5-4
abundance: -
d_gene: -
j_gene: TRBJ2-5

CDR3nt: TGTGCCTGGAGGCCCTGGAGGGGAAAGGGCTATAATTCACCCCTCCACTTT
CDR3aa: CAWRPWRGKGYNSPLHF
v_gene: TRBV30
abundance: -
d_gene: -
j_gene: TRBJ1-6

CDR3nt: TGTGCCAGCTCACCCGGACAGGGTAGGAGGGAACATCAGCCCCAGCATTTT
CDR3aa: CASSPGQGRREHQPQHF
v_gene: TRBV18
abundance: -
d_gene: TRBD1
j_gene: TRBJ1-5

CDR3nt: TGTGCCAGCAGCTCGGAGGGATATACTGAAGCTTTCTTT
CDR3aa: CASSSEGYTEAFF
v_gene: TRBV7-9
abundance: -
d_gene: -
j_gene: TRBJ1-1

CDR3nt: TGCAGCGCCCAAAGCTCCGGAGAGACCCAGTACTTC
CDR3aa: CSAQSSGETQYF
v_gene: TRBV29-1
abundance: -
d_gene: -
j_gene: TRBJ2-5